The source of this TCR beta chain is a study of blood T cells in healthy people across ages. Study information: The template switching approach captured approximately one barcoded beta molecule for every two T cells.

A second PCR of 7 to 11 cycles used a sample-barcoded 5' primer and a J-beta primer mix. From the 5' RACE reads, TCRdb called clonotypes with MiXCR, one entry per CDR3 protein. The data hold 1.5 million to 2 million distinct CDR3 sequences, with roughly two fifths observed a single time. CDR1 is SGHAT and CDR2 is FQNNGV in the germline V gene. The CDR3 covers 14 residues. Trimming took 1 base from V and 9 from J; bases not matched to a gene: 4. The V gene is TRBV11-2, the J gene TRBJ2-1; 9 nucleotides line up with TRBD2. The source is a human donor in good health. Specimen: blood. The CDR3 DNA is TGTGCCAGCAGCTTAGGCAGCGGGGGGATTGAGCAGTTCTTC. Its translation: CASSLGSGGIEQFF.